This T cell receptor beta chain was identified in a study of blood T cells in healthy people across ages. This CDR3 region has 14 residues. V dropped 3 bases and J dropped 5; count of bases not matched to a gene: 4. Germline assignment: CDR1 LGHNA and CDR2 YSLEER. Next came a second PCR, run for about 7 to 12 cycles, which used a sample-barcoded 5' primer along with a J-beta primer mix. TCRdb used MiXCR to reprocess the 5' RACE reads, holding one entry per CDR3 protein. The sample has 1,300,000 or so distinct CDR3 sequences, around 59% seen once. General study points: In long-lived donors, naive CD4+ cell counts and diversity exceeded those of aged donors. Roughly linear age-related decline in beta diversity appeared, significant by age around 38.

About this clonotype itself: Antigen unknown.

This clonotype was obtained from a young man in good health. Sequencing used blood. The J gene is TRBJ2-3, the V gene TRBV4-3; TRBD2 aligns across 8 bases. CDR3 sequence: CASSHPGLEDTQYF. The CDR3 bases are TGCGCCAGCAGCCATCCGGGACTAGAAGATACGCAGTATTTT.